A single sample is the source of the 29 T cell receptor beta chains below, sequenced in a study of blood T cell repertoires in COVID-19. Profiled with immunoSEQ multiplex PCR; TCRdb holds only in-frame clones, not every one. Of some 120,000 clones in the sample, 70% to 90% were seen once. The specimen sequenced was peripheral blood. The receptors originated from a young man with acute or convalescent COVID-19.

This clone has just a few counts. This sequence joins TRBV6-6 and TRBJ1-3, with 10 positions matching TRBD1. From germline, CDR1 is MNHNY and CDR2 SVGAGI (reference sequence). There are 16 residues in the CDR3. J was trimmed by 1 base and V by 6 bases; bases with no gene match: 6. The CDR3 is CASSPDRGLSGNTIYF. For the CDR3, the DNA is TGTGCCAGCAGCCCAGACAGGGGGCTTTCTGGAAACACCATATATTTT.

This clone was picked up a small number of times. This chain links TRBV19 with TRBJ2-5; TRBD1 matches 8 bases. The J segment lost 2 bases and the V segment lost 6 bases, leaving 2 bases of the junction unmatched. Germline CDR1 and CDR2: LNHDA and SQIVND (reference sequence). The CDR3 extends over 13 amino acids. The CDR3 loop is CASSGTGQETQYF. DNA of the CDR3: TGTGCCAGTAGCGGGACAGGTCAAGAGACCCAGTACTTC.

J is TRBJ1-1 and V is TRBV7-9; D uncertain. This CDR3 has 15 amino acids. CDR1 is SEHNR, CDR2 FQNEAQ, per germline (reference sequence). V lost 5 bases and J 2 bases, leaving 15 bases between the germline ends. The CDR3 region is CASSVSSGENTEAFF. CDR3 DNA sequence: TGTGCCAGCAGCGTTTCCTCCGGGGAAAACACTGAAGCTTTCTTT.

This chain links TRBV11-2 with TRBJ2-6; D is uncertain. Trimming removed 0 bases from V and 2 bases from J, with 8 bases in between. Per germline, CDR1 SGHAT and CDR2 FQNNGV. The CDR3 contains 16 residues. CDR3 in amino acids: CASSLEAPPGANVLTF. Written as DNA, the CDR3 is TGTGCCAGCAGCTTAGAAGCCCCCCCTGGGGCCAACGTCCTGACTTTC.

This clone showed up just once. This sequence joins TRBV6-4 and TRBJ2-1, with 9 nucleotides matching TRBD2. There are 16 residues in the CDR3. The trim removed 0 bases at V and 3 bases at J, leaving 3 bases unmatched. The germline V gene encodes CDR1 MRHNA and CDR2 SNTAGT. CDR3 DNA: TGTGCCAGCAGTGACTCTTCTAGCGGGGACTACAATGAGCAGTTCTTC. Translating it yields CASSDSSSGDYNEQFF.

This chain uses TRBV6-5 with TRBJ2-5; 9 positions match TRBD1. After removal of 5 bases from V and 1 base from J, the junction contained 5 bases not matched to a gene. Looked up from germline, CDR1 is MNHEY and CDR2 is SVGAGI. The CDR3 consists of 15 residues. DNA for the CDR3: TGTGCCAGCAGTCCCGGGACAGGGCGCCAAGAGACCCAGTACTTC. Residues: CASSPGTGRQETQYF.

The genes are TRBV3-1 (or the pseudogene TRBV3-2) and TRBJ1-5, with unresolved D. CDR1 and CDR2 from the germline V gene are LGHDT and YNNKEL (reference sequence). Deletions cut 1 base from V and 7 bases from J, with 5 bases between. The CDR3 totals 12 residues. Here the CDR3 reads CASSQGRQPQHF. The CDR3 DNA is TGTGCCAGCAGCCAAGGCAGACAGCCCCAGCATTTT.

This clone was observed a handful of times. The CDR3 region has the DNA TGTGCCAGTAGTATTTTACTAAACAATGAGCAGTTCTTC. It encodes CASSILLNNEQFF. This chain links TRBV19 with TRBJ2-1; no clear D gene. The CDR3 has 13 amino acids. Germline V gene lookup returns CDR1 LNHDA and CDR2 SQIVND (reference sequence). Trimming pared 3 bases from V and 5 bases from J, leaving 8 bases between.

The chain uses TRBV30 and TRBJ1-4; D not resolved. The CDR3 runs to 11 residues. Looked up from germline, CDR1 is GTSNPN and CDR2 is SVGIG (reference sequence). Trimming left V 2 bases short and J 7 bases short, with 5 bases between. CDR3 in DNA: TGTGCCTGGAGTTACAGTGAAAAACTGTTTTTT. Protein: CAWSYSEKLFF. Drawing the rest from reference TRBV30 and TRBJ1-4, the complete variable domain is SQTIHQWPATLVQPVGSPLSLECTVEGTSNPNLYWYRQAAGRGLQLLFYSVGIGQISSEVPQNLSASRPQDRQFILSSKKLLLSDSGFYLCAWSYSEKLFFGSGTQLSVL.

The count of this clone is one. The rearrangement links TRBV6-5 to TRBJ2-5, with TRBD1 matching 8 bases. V shed 6 bases, J shed 5 bases, and the junction held 11 bases outside the gene matches. This CDR3 region has 15 residues. Germline values: CDR1 MNHEY, CDR2 SVGAGI. CDR3 bases: TGTGCCAGCAGCTCCGACAGGGGTGTAGGTGAGACCCAGTACTTC. This gives the protein CASSSDRGVGETQYF.

The chain carries TRBV6-5 and TRBJ2-1, with TRBD2 matching over 14 bases. The germline CDR1 and CDR2 sequences are MNHEY and SVGAGI. CDR3 length: 13 residues. Losses at the gene ends were 10 bases for V and 8 bases for J; bases not matched to a gene: 4. CDR3: CATRLAGGDEQFF. In DNA, the CDR3 is TGTGCCACCAGACTAGCGGGAGGGGATGAGCAGTTCTTC.

Concerning this clone itself: Compared with germline, one end of the junction differs, possibly owing to a read error. The V gene is TRBV6-1, the J gene TRBJ2-2, with 7 bases lining up with TRBD1. CDR1 MNHNS and CDR2 SASEGT come from the germline V gene. The CDR3 extends over 13 amino acids. The CDR3, as DNA: TGTGCCAGCGGTGAGGGGGCGGGCGGGGAGCTGTTTTTT. Amino acid sequence: CASGEGAGGELFF.

The chain carries TRBV6-5 and TRBJ2-7, with TRBD1 matching over 8 bases. The CDR3 loop spans 14 amino acids. Germline CDR1 reads MNHEY; CDR2 reads SVGAGI. Trimming removed 6 bases from V and 2 bases from J; junction bases left unmatched: 6. CDR3 region: CASSVGQGTYEQYF. In nucleotides, the CDR3 is TGTGCCAGCAGCGTAGGACAGGGAACCTACGAGCAGTACTTC.

The chain recombines TRBV5-1 with TRBJ2-7; 9 nucleotides align to TRBD2. The junction had 7 bases not matched to a gene; V was cut back by 4 bases and J by 5 bases. From germline, CDR1 is SGHRS and CDR2 YFSETQ. There are 14 residues in the CDR3. CDR3 in DNA: TGCGCCAGCAGCGGCGGGCTAGCGGGAAACGAGCAGTACGTC. Amino acid sequence: CASSGGLAGNEQYV.

V is TRBV3-1 (or the pseudogene TRBV3-2) and J is TRBJ1-1; 7 bases map to TRBD1. The CDR3 runs to 14 residues. V lost 4 bases and J lost 6; bases outside the gene matches: 8. The germline CDR1 and CDR2 sequences are LGHDT and YNNKEL (reference sequence). CDR3 in DNA: TGTGCCAGCAGCCGGGACGGGACAGCCGCTGAAGCTTTCTTT. Residues: CASSRDGTAAEAFF.

The chain employs TRBV3-1 (or the pseudogene TRBV3-2) and TRBJ1-5; TRBD1 matches 7 bases. CDR1 LGHDT and CDR2 YNNKEL come from the germline V gene (reference sequence). Trimming at V came to 2 bases and at J to 0 bases, leaving 4 bases not matched to a gene. This CDR3 region has 16 residues. The CDR3, as DNA: TGTGCCAGCAGCCAAAAGGGACAGTATAGCAATCAGCCCCAGCATTTT. Translation: CASSQKGQYSNQPQHF.

This clone has a handful of counts. CDR3 in DNA: TGTGCCAGCAGTTATCGGGGGACTAGCGGGTACAAGGCCTACGAGCAGTACGTC. It translates to CASSYRGTSGYKAYEQYV. The chain couples TRBV6-2 or TRBV6-3 to TRBJ2-7; 12 nucleotides line up with TRBD2. The CDR3 runs to 18 residues. V trimming: 3 bases; J trimming: 2 bases; junction bases outside the gene matches: 11. The germline V gene encodes CDR1 MNHEY and CDR2 SVGEGT.

This chain uses TRBV11-1 with TRBJ2-2; D is ambiguous. V lost 7 bases and J lost 1, with 4 bases in between. There are 12 residues in the CDR3. Germline V gives CDR1 SGHAT, CDR2 FQDESV (reference sequence). CDR3 in DNA: TGTGCCAGCAACAAGAACACCGGGGAGCTGTTTTTT. Its translation is CASNKNTGELFF.

The V and J genes are TRBV6-1 and TRBJ1-1; perhaps TRBD1 as D (6 bases). Germline V gene lookup returns CDR1 MNHNS and CDR2 SASEGT. The ends were cut back, 2 bases at V and 0 bases at J, with 10 bases in the middle. CDR3 length equals 15 residues. The CDR3 loop reads CASSESTGMNTEAFF. The CDR3 nucleotides are TGTGCCAGCAGTGAAAGTACAGGGATGAACACTGAAGCTTTCTTT.

This clone appeared once. The chain links TRBV2 to TRBJ1-5; tentative D call: TRBD1 (6 bases). Germline V gene data show CDR1 as SNHLY and CDR2 as FYNNEI. This CDR3 spans 18 amino acids. Trimming removed 1 base at V and 2 bases at J, with 18 bases between. This chain's CDR3 is CASSEVEFRAGGNQPQHF. CDR3 coding DNA: TGTGCCAGCAGTGAAGTCGAGTTTCGGGCAGGGGGCAATCAGCCCCAGCATTTT.

The chain uses TRBV28 and TRBJ1-2; 8 nucleotides align to TRBD1. Germline CDR1 is MDHEN and CDR2 is SYDVKM. V was pared by 1 base and J by 6 bases, with 13 bases of the junction left unmatched. This CDR3 has 17 residues. The CDR3 sequence: CASSLSPEDRESHGYTF. For the CDR3, the DNA is TGTGCCAGCAGTTTATCCCCGGAGGACAGGGAAAGCCATGGCTACACCTTC.

The rearrangement joins TRBV6-4 to TRBJ1-4; 7 nucleotides align to TRBD1. J lost 4 bases, V lost 6 bases, and 5 bases had no gene match. Germline CDR1 MRHNA, CDR2 SNTAGT. This CDR3 has 14 amino acids. The CDR3: CASRVTGNNEKLFF. CDR3 bases: TGTGCCAGCAGGGTGACAGGGAATAATGAAAAACTGTTTTTT.

This chain links TRBV6-5 with TRBJ1-2; the match to TRBD1 covers 7 bases. The CDR3 has 15 residues. After removal of 8 bases from V and 4 bases from J, the junction contained 13 bases not matched to a gene. The germline gives CDR1 MNHEY, CDR2 SVGAGI. The DNA for the CDR3 is TGTGCCAGCTCAGGGGGAAGCGCGGCCAGCTATGGCTACACCTTC. As protein: CASSGGSAASYGYTF.

The chain uses TRBV7-6 and TRBJ2-3, with 10 positions matching TRBD2. The V and J ends lost 4 bases and 2 bases, in that order; junction bases with no gene match: 6. CDR3 length: 16 amino acids. Germline CDR1 SGHVS, CDR2 FNYEAQ. The chain's CDR3 is CASSSQRGGNTDTQYF. The CDR3 coding sequence is TGTGCCAGCAGCTCCCAGCGGGGGGGGAACACAGATACGCAGTATTTT.

The chain joins TRBV27 to TRBJ2-1; tentatively, D is TRBD1 (6 bases). Trimming left V 1 base short and J 2 bases short, with 9 bases between. The germline V gene has CDR1 MNHEY and CDR2 SMNVEV (reference sequence). The CDR3 loop spans 15 amino acids. DNA of the CDR3: TGTGCCAGCAGTTTATGGGGGCAAACCTACAATGAGCAGTTCTTC. Translation: CASSLWGQTYNEQFF.

This clone occurred a few times. The chain employs TRBV13 and TRBJ1-6; weak D call: TRBD1 (6 bases). The germline V and J ends were trimmed by 4 bases and 10 bases, with 8 bases remaining between them. CDR1 and CDR2 from the germline V gene are PRHDT and FYEKMQ (reference sequence). This CDR3 is built from 12 residues. The CDR3 region is CASSWTASPLHF. CDR3 nucleotides: TGTGCCAGCAGCTGGACAGCCTCACCCCTCCACTTT.

The table lists this clone with a count of one. The rearrangement joins TRBV7-2 to TRBJ2-3, with TRBD2 matching over 9 bases. Germline loops: CDR1 SGHTA, CDR2 FQGNSA. This CDR3 region has 15 residues. Trimming took 5 bases from V and 3 from J; bases not matched to a gene: 6. The CDR3: CASSPIAGATDTQYF. CDR3 nucleotides: TGTGCCAGCAGCCCCATAGCGGGAGCGACAGATACGCAGTATTTT.

The gene calls are TRBV5-4 and TRBJ2-3, with no clear D. The CDR3 is 13 amino acids. Trimming cost V 4 bases and J 0 bases, with 6 bases left between them. Germline CDR1 and CDR2: SGHNT and YYREEE (reference sequence). CDR3 in DNA: TGTGCCAGCAGCGAGGCTAGCACAGATACGCAGTATTTT. This sequence encodes CASSEASTDTQYF.

CDR3 amino acids: CASSLGAPEQFF. The CDR3 DNA reads TGTGCCAGCAGCTTGGGCGCCCCTGAGCAGTTCTTC. This chain links TRBV7-2 with TRBJ2-1; D gene unclear. Trimming removed 3 bases from V and 9 bases from J, with 9 bases in between. Germline V CDR1 and CDR2: SGHTA, FQGNSA. The CDR3 is 12 amino acids.